This TCR beta chain was retrieved from a study of blood T cells in healthy people across ages. Every donor provided approximately 10 milliliters of peripheral blood. Using a J-beta primer mix together with a sample-barcoded 5' primer, a second PCR was run for roughly 7 to 11 cycles. Each cDNA molecule received a tag from a template-switch adaptor that had 12 random nucleotides. In TCRdb, the 5' RACE reads were re-called with MiXCR into one record per CDR3 protein. The table lists 750,000 to 950,000 distinct CDR3 sequences, 53% of them singletons. Regarding the study as a whole: Older age coincided with a roughly linear decline in TCR beta diversity per million T cells. With donor CMV status unknown, expanded clonotype changes were possibly confounded.

A remark on this clonotype: As yet, its antigen is unknown.

This TCR was recovered from a man older than 75 in good health. The specimen sequenced was blood.

The CDR3 nucleotides read TGTGCCAGCAGCCGGACCCGACAGGCCTACTACGAGCAGTACTTC. Protein sequence: CASSRTRQAYYEQYF. V is TRBV6-6 and J is TRBJ2-7; perhaps TRBD1 as D (6 bases). The CDR3 is 15 residues long. Germline V gives CDR1 MNHNY, CDR2 SVGAGI (reference sequence). V was cut by 6 bases and J by 3 bases, with 18 bases left in between.